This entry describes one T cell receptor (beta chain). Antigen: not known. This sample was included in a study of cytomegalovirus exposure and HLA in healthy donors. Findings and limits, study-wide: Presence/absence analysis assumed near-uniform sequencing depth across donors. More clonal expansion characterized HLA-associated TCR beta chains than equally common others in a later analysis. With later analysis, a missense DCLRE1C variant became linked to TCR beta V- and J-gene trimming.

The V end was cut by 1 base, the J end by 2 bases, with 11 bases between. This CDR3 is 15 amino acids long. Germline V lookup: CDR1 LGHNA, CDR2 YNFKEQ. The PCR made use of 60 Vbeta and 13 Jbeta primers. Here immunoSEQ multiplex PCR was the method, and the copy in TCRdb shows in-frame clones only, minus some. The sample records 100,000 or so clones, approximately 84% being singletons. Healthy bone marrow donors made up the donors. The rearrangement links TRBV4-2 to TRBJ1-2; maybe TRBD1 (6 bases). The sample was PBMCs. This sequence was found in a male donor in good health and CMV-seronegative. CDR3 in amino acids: CASSQAGEGNYGYTF. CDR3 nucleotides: TGTGCCAGCAGCCAAGCAGGGGAAGGGAACTATGGCTACACCTTC.